The clone carrying this T cell receptor (beta chain) came up a few times. The data originate from a study of response to subunit inactivated influenza vaccine. TCRdb reprocessed the RT-PCR reads with MiXCR, giving one entry per CDR3 protein. The top ten clones hold roughly 10% of a sample with a few hundred thousand distinct CDR3 sequences, 21% of them seen once. Germline V gene data show CDR1 as SNHLY and CDR2 as FYNNEI. The CDR3 runs 15 residues. V was pared by 5 bases and J by 1 base, with 6 bases of the junction left unmatched. The clonotype comes from a man aged 50 to 69 who received an inactivated influenza vaccine. The specimen comprised PBMCs from blood, sampled about 20 months after vaccination. The chain is built from TRBV2 and TRBJ1-1, with 8 bases matching TRBD1. The CDR3 DNA reads TGTGCCAGCAGTCACGACAGGGGTCCGAACACTGAAGCTTTCTTT. Translation: CASSHDRGPNTEAFF. Full variable domain (remainder filled in from reference TRBV2 and TRBJ1-1): EPEVTQTPSHQVTQMGQEVILRCVPISNHLYFYWYRQILGQKVEFLVSFYNNEISEKSEIFDDQFSVERPDGSNFTLKIRSTKLEDSAMYFCASSHDRGPNTEAFFGQGTRLTVV.